This T cell receptor (beta chain) is drawn from a study of T cells in narcolepsy. Turning to this clone: Its antigen remains unknown.

Generated by immunoSEQ multiplex PCR, the TCRdb table keeps only in-frame clones and is missing some. The sample gives approximately 35,000 clones, about 85% of which show up once; approximately 1.1% is in the top ten. Study findings and constraints: Same-patient CSF and blood CD4+ T cell clonotypes included HCRT-specific and TRIB2-specific autoreactive ones. Autoreactive clone sequences were missing from some blood memory CD4+ repertoires. Reportedly, autoreactive clonotypes were serially detected in patients' blood but not controls'.

V lost 3 bases, J lost 2 bases, and 18 bases lay in between. In germline, CDR1 is SGHTA, CDR2 FQGNSA. This CDR3 spans 17 amino acids. The chain uses TRBV7-2 and TRBJ2-3; no firm D call. Sequencing was performed on memory (CD45RA-) CD4+ T cells from blood. This receptor was taken from a human donor in good health. CDR3 coding DNA: TGTGCCAGCAGCTTTGGTCCCGACATACCCCCCACAGATACGCAGTATTTT. Protein sequence: CASSFGPDIPPTDTQYF.